This T cell receptor (beta chain) stems from a study of cytotoxic CD8 clonotypes in ibrutinib-treated CLL. Broader study findings: Clonality, elevated at ibrutinib response, dropped back toward baseline at progression.

About this clone: The antigen is unknown.

The data were produced by immunoSEQ multiplex PCR, yet TCRdb's version contains in-frame clones alone and is incomplete. Of about 25,000 clones listed, approximately 85% are singletons. The trim removed 1 base at V and 2 bases at J, leaving 6 bases unmatched. This CDR3 contains 16 residues. From germline, CDR1 is MNHEY and CDR2 SMNVEV (reference sequence). The V and J genes are TRBV27 and TRBJ2-7; 9 bases line up with TRBD1. The source was PBMCs, collected after 24 months of ibrutinib treatment. The origin of this receptor is a human donor with chronic lymphocytic leukemia. This CDR3 is CASSLWVGDRAYEQYF. For the CDR3, the DNA is TGTGCCAGCAGTTTATGGGTTGGGGACAGGGCCTACGAGCAGTACTTC.